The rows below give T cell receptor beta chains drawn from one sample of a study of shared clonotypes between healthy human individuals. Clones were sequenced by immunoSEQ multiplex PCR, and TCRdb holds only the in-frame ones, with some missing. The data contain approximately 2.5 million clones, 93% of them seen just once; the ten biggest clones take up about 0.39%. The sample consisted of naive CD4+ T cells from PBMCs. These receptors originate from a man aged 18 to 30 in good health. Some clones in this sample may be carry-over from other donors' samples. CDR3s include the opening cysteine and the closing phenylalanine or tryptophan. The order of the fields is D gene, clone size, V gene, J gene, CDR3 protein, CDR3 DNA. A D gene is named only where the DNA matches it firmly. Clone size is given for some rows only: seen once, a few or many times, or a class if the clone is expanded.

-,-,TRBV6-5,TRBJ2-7,CASSSVAADHEQYF,TGTGCCAGCAGTAGCGTAGCGGCCGACCACGAGCAGTACTTC
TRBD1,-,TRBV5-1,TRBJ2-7,CASSLGGTGVHEQYF,TGCGCCAGCAGCTTGGGTGGGACAGGGGTCCACGAGCAGTACTTC
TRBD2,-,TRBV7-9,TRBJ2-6,CASSLDFWLAGAGANVLTF,TGTGCCAGCAGCTTAGATTTTTGGCTAGCGGGAGCTGGGGCCAACGTCCTGACTTTC
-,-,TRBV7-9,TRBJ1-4,CASSLGGRLFF,TGTGCCAGCAGCTTAGGGGGTAGACTGTTTTTT
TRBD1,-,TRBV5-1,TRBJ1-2,CASSSGPQGAGFIGYTF,TGCGCCAGCAGCTCTGGCCCCCAGGGGGCCGGATTTATTGGCTACACCTTC
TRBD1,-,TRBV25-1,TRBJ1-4,CASSDLARGLSEKLFF,TGTGCCAGCAGTGATTTGGCGAGGGGGCTGTCTGAAAAACTGTTTTTT
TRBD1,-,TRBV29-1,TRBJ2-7,CSVGSGQGFDEQYF,TGCAGCGTTGGGTCGGGACAGGGGTTCGACGAGCAGTACTTC
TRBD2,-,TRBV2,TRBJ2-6,CASSLRAGVLGANVLTF,TGTGCCAGCAGTCTAAGGGCGGGAGTTCTCGGGGCCAACGTCCTGACTTTC
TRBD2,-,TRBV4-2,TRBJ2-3,CASSRTSGGTSTDTQYF,TGTGCCAGCAGTCGGACTAGCGGGGGTACTAGCACAGATACGCAGTATTTT
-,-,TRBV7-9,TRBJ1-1,CASSFVQDTEAFF,TGTGCCAGCAGCTTTGTCCAGGACACTGAAGCTTTCTTT
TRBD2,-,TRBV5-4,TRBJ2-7,CASSLAASYEQYF,TGTGCCAGCAGCCTAGCGGCCTCCTACGAGCAGTACTTC
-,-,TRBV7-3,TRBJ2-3,CASSLRGEADTQYF,TGTGCCAGCAGCTTAAGAGGAGAGGCAGATACGCAGTATTTT
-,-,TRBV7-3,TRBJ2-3,CASSLQQGGGDTQYF,TGTGCCAGCAGCTTACAACAGGGAGGGGGAGATACGCAGTATTTT
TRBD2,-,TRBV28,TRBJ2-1,CASSSAGGTHEQFF,TGTGCCAGCAGTTCTGCGGGAGGGACCCATGAGCAGTTCTTC
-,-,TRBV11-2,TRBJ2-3,CASSLPSTDTQYF,TGTGCCAGCAGTCTGCCCAGCACAGATACGCAGTATTTT
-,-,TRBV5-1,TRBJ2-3,CASSLSRYTDTQYF,TGCGCCAGCAGCTTGTCGCGGTACACAGATACGCAGTATTTT
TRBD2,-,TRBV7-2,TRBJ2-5,CASSLGATSGKETQYF,TGTGCCAGCAGCTTAGGAGCAACTAGCGGGAAGGAGACCCAGTACTTC
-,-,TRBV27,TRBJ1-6,CASSLSWGRNSPLHF,TGTGCCAGCAGTTTATCCTGGGGCCGCAATTCACCCCTCCACTTT
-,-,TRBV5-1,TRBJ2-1,CASSLGTVYNEQFF,TGCGCCAGCAGCTTGGGGACCGTCTACAATGAGCAGTTCTTC
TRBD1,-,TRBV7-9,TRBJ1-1,CASSHPPGVGGPNTEAFF,TGTGCCAGCAGCCATCCCCCTGGGGTAGGGGGCCCCAACACTGAAGCTTTCTTT
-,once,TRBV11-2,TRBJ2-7,CASSPLSGPYEQYF,TGTGCCAGCAGCCCCCTCAGCGGACCCTACGAGCAGTACTTC
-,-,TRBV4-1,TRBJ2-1,CASSQFGTAGDEQFF,TGCGCCAGCAGCCAATTTGGAACAGCCGGTGATGAGCAGTTCTTC
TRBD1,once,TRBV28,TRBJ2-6,CASSVLRDRAGANVLTF,TGTGCCAGCAGCGTACTCCGGGACAGGGCTGGGGCCAACGTCCTGACTTTC
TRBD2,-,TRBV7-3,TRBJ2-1,CASSFSAGGQYNEQFF,TGTGCCAGCAGCTTTTCAGCGGGAGGGCAATACAATGAGCAGTTCTTC
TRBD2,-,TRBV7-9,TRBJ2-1,CASSPGGLAGYNEQFF,TGTGCCAGCAGCCCCGGGGGACTAGCGGGATACAATGAGCAGTTCTTC
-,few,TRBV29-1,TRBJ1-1,CSASFLRSNTEAFF,TGCAGCGCGTCCTTTTTACGGAGTAACACTGAAGCTTTCTTT